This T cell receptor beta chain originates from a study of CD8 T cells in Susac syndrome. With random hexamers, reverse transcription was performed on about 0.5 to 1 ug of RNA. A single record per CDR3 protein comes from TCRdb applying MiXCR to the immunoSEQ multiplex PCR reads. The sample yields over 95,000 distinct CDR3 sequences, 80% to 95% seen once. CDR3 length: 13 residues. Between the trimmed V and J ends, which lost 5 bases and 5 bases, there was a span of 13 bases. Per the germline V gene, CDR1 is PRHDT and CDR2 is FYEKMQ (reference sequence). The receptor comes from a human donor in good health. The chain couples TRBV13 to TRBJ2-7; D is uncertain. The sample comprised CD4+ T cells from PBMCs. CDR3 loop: CASSPRNVDEQYF. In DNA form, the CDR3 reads TGTGCCAGCAGCCCGAGAAATGTGGACGAGCAGTACTTC.